These 22 T cell receptor beta chains were sequenced from one sample in a study of identical twins. TCRdb re-analysed the 5' RACE reads in MiXCR, keeping a single row per CDR3 protein. The sample yields a few hundred thousand distinct CDR3 sequences, about a fifth seen once. Sequencing was done on a sample of naive T cells sorted from blood. These receptor sequences come from a man aged 45 to 65 in good health.

The chain links TRBV29-1 to TRBJ2-3; 10 bases are a match to TRBD1. This CDR3 contains 15 residues. CDR1 SQVTM and CDR2 ANQGSEA come from the germline V gene. V lost 2 bases, J lost 6 bases, and 8 bases stayed unmatched. The CDR3, as DNA: TGCAGCGTTGAACCCCGCGGACAGGGGGTCGATACGCAGTATTTT. This encodes CSVEPRGQGVDTQYF.

This chain joins TRBV9 and TRBJ2-7; 8 bases are shared with TRBD1. The CDR3 length is 14 residues. V lost 2 bases and J lost 3; bases outside the gene matches: 4. Germline V CDR1 and CDR2: SGDLS, YYNGEE. For the CDR3, the DNA is TGTGCCAGCAGCGTCGGACAGGGTCACTACGAGCAGTACTTC. This gives the protein CASSVGQGHYEQYF.

The rearrangement links TRBV20-1 to TRBJ2-5, with D tentatively TRBD2 (6 bases). The CDR3 loop spans 15 amino acids. Germline CDR1 is DFQATT and CDR2 is SNEGSKA (reference sequence). V was trimmed by 2 bases and J by 3 bases, leaving 16 bases between them. CDR3 in amino acids: CSARKTGEIEETQYF. CDR3 bases: TGCAGTGCTAGAAAAACGGGAGAAATTGAAGAGACCCAGTACTTC.

This clonotype came up a few times. The chain combines TRBV6-1 with TRBJ2-3; 11 positions agree with TRBD2. Germline CDR1 reads MNHNS; CDR2 reads SASEGT. The trim removed 6 bases at V and 0 bases at J, leaving 11 bases unmatched. The CDR3 is 18 amino acids. In nucleotides, the CDR3 is TGTGCCAGCAGGGGACCTCATGGACTAGCGGGTAGCACAGATACGCAGTATTTT. Protein: CASRGPHGLAGSTDTQYF.

This clonotype was observed a handful of times. J is TRBJ2-3 and V is TRBV7-6, with 9 bases aligning to TRBD2. The CDR3 contains 16 residues. The V gene end was trimmed by 6 bases and the J gene end by 9 bases; junction bases not matched to a gene: 16. In germline, CDR1 is SGHVS, CDR2 FNYEAQ. CDR3 sequence reads: CASRHLASGAGETQYF. The CDR3 DNA sequence: TGTGCCAGCAGACACCTTGCTAGCGGGGCAGGGGAAACGCAGTATTTT.

There are a few counts of this clonotype. The CDR3 protein is CASSRVGGELFF. In DNA form, the CDR3 reads TGTGCCAGCAGTCGGGTTGGTGGGGAGCTGTTTTTT. The V and J genes are TRBV7-9 and TRBJ2-2; D remains unclear. Per the germline V gene, CDR1 is SEHNR and CDR2 is FQNEAQ (reference sequence). With 6 bases removed from V and 8 bases from J, the gap between germline ends came to 10 bases. The CDR3 sequence is 12 residues long. Full variable domain (missing parts from reference TRBV7-9 and TRBJ2-2): DTGVSQNPRHKITKRGQNVTFRCDPISEHNRLYWYRQTLGQGPEFLTYFQNEAQLEKSRLLSDRFSAERPKGSFSTLEIQRTEQGDSAMYLCASSRVGGELFFGEGSRLTVL.

The sample holds many counts of this clonotype. The rearrangement joins TRBV12-3 or TRBV12-4 to TRBJ2-6, with D tentatively TRBD2 (5 bases). CDR3 length: 14 amino acids. V was trimmed by 6 bases and J by 0 bases, leaving 6 bases between them. The CDR3 DNA reads as TGTGCCAGCAGAGGGAGCTCTGGGGCCAACGTCCTGACTTTC. Encoded protein: CASRGSSGANVLTF.

This clonotype was seen a few times. The J gene is TRBJ2-7, the V gene TRBV20-1, with a weak D call TRBD2 (6 bases). V was cut by 4 bases and J by 4 bases, with 20 bases left in between. Germline CDR1 and CDR2: DFQATT and SNEGSKA (reference sequence). This CDR3 region has 15 residues. The CDR3 nucleotides are TGCAGTGCTATGAATGTTGGAGGGGACGAGTACGAGCAGTACTTC. Its protein product is CSAMNVGGDEYEQYF.

There are many counts of this clonotype. The chain couples TRBV2 to TRBJ2-2; 8 bases are a match to TRBD1. Looked up from germline, CDR1 is SNHLY and CDR2 is FYNNEI. J lost 6 bases, V lost 4 bases, and 10 bases had no gene match. The CDR3 has 16 residues. CDR3 bases: TGTGCCAGCAGTGCCTCAGGGGGCGGGTTATCCGGGGAGCTGTTTTTT. It specifies CASSASGGGLSGELFF.

The rearrangement links TRBV12-3 or TRBV12-4 to TRBJ2-7; D not certain. Trimming pared 3 bases from V and 0 bases from J, leaving 12 bases between. CDR3 length: 15 residues. The CDR3 region has the DNA TGTGCCAGCAGTTTTTATGGAAGCAGCTCCTACGAGCAGTACTTC. It translates to CASSFYGSSSYEQYF.

This clonotype occurred a few times. This chain joins TRBV6-5 and TRBJ2-7, with D maybe TRBD1 (6 bases). CDR1 is MNHEY, CDR2 SVGAGI, per germline. V was trimmed by 0 bases and J by 1 base, leaving 10 bases between them. The CDR3 extends over 15 amino acids. CDR3 nucleotides: TGTGCCAGCAGTTACTCGAGAAGGGGGTCCTACGAGCAGTACTTC. It translates to CASSYSRRGSYEQYF.

This clonotype has at least ten counts. This chain connects TRBV24-1 to TRBJ2-3; D call uncertain. The length of the CDR3 is 15 residues. Germline CDR1 and CDR2: KGHDR and SFDVKD. V lost 4 bases and J lost 6, with 16 bases in between. CDR3 region: CATSEPHPDRDTQYF. The CDR3 nucleotides are TGTGCCACCAGTGAACCTCACCCAGACCGGGATACGCAGTATTTT.

This clonotype was counted only a few times. V gene TRBV11-2 combines with J gene TRBJ2-1, with TRBD1 matching over 10 bases. This CDR3 has 19 residues. V lost 7 bases, J lost 3 bases, and 18 bases stayed unmatched. Per germline, CDR1 SGHAT and CDR2 FQNNGV. The DNA for the CDR3 is TGTGCCAGCACGACAGGGGTATTATTAGGACAGGGGGGCTACAATGAGCAGTTCTTC. Translation: CASTTGVLLGQGGYNEQFF.

This clonotype occurred a few times. The rearrangement uses TRBV27 and TRBJ1-6; weak D call: TRBD1 (5 bases). This CDR3 has 14 residues. V dropped 3 bases and J dropped 10 bases, with 13 bases sitting between them. In germline, CDR1 is MNHEY, CDR2 SMNVEV (reference sequence). CDR3 nucleotide sequence: TGTGCCAGCAGTTTGTGGGCTGGGACCTCACCCCTCCACTTT. The encoded protein is CASSLWAGTSPLHF.

The rearrangement joins TRBV9 to TRBJ2-7; D might be TRBD1 (5 bases). CDR1 and CDR2 (germline): SGDLS, YYNGEE. The CDR3 is made up of 17 amino acids. V dropped 4 bases and J dropped 3 bases, with 23 bases sitting between them. The CDR3 coding sequence is TGTGCCAGCAGCAATTCTTTAGACGGACATGACGGCTACGAGCAGTACTTC. This sequence encodes CASSNSLDGHDGYEQYF.

The chain combines TRBV28 with TRBJ2-7; a possible D gene is TRBD2 (6 bases). The germline CDR1 and CDR2 sequences are MDHEN and SYDVKM. The CDR3 runs 16 residues. V lost 1 base, J lost 4 bases, and 17 bases lay in between. The CDR3 spells CASSLLAAGTSYEQYF. The CDR3 DNA is TGTGCCAGCAGTTTATTAGCGGCAGGGACCTCTTACGAGCAGTACTTC. Using reference TRBV28 and TRBJ2-7 for the parts outside the CDR3, the full variable domain is DVKVTQSSRYLVKRTGEKVFLECVQDMDHENMFWYRQDPGLGLRLIYFSYDVKMKEKGDIPEGYSVSREKKERFSLILESASTNQTSMYLCASSLLAAGTSYEQYFGPGTRLTVT.

This rearrangement joins TRBV27 to TRBJ2-3; 16 bases agree with TRBD2. V was pared by 3 bases and J by 5 bases, with 11 bases of the junction left unmatched. CDR1 MNHEY and CDR2 SMNVEV come from the germline V gene (reference sequence). The CDR3 totals 19 residues. The CDR3: CASSFLGLAGGPRGDTQYF. CDR3 bases: TGTGCCAGCAGTTTCTTGGGACTAGCGGGAGGGCCACGGGGAGATACGCAGTATTTT.

This clonotype was recorded at least ten times. The chain has TRBV6-1 and TRBJ2-5; 7 nucleotides agree with TRBD1. With V trimmed by 7 bases and J by 5 bases, 13 bases remained unmatched. The germline V gene has CDR1 MNHNS and CDR2 SASEGT. The CDR3 length is 15 residues. CDR3 DNA: TGTGCCAGCACCAGCTCGAGGGGGCGGCGGGAGACCCAGTACTTC. This gives the protein CASTSSRGRRETQYF.

This clonotype was recorded at least ten times. V is TRBV7-2 and J is TRBJ1-2; D is perhaps TRBD1 (6 bases). This CDR3 contains 15 residues. V lost 6 bases and J lost 0, with 14 bases in between. Germline V gene lookup returns CDR1 SGHTA and CDR2 FQGNSA. CDR3 region: CASSSGGGSNYGYTF. In nucleotides, the CDR3 is TGTGCCAGCAGTTCGGGGGGCGGATCTAACTATGGCTACACCTTC.

This clonotype was counted between two and nine times. This sequence joins TRBV10-3 and TRBJ2-6; the D is unclear. Germline V gene sequence: CDR1 ENHRY, CDR2 SYGVKD. The CDR3 contains 14 residues. V was cut by 4 bases and J by 0 bases, with 4 bases left in between. The CDR3 DNA reads as TGTGCCATCAGTGCTCACTCTGGGGCCAACGTCCTGACTTTC. Amino acids: CAISAHSGANVLTF.

In this sample, this clonotype turned up many times. The chain combines TRBV25-1 with TRBJ2-7, with D perhaps TRBD2 (5 bases). The CDR3 runs 13 residues. Trimming took off 4 bases at V and 3 bases at J, with 10 bases between the two ends. Germline CDR1 and CDR2: MGHDK and SYGVNS. The CDR3 sequence: CASSGTLDYEQYF. DNA for the CDR3: TGTGCCAGCAGTGGCACACTAGACTACGAGCAGTACTTC.

For this clonotype: One base away lies a much larger clone, so this may be a sequencing read error. The genes are TRBV5-1 and TRBJ2-3; TRBD2 is a possible D gene (6 bases). The germline gives CDR1 SGHRS, CDR2 YFSETQ. The length of the CDR3 is 12 residues. CDR3 amino acids: CACSLEGHTQYF. The DNA of the CDR3 is TGCGCCTGCAGCTTGGAGGGGCATACGCAGTATTTT.